The rows below give T cell receptor beta chains drawn from one sample of a study of CD4 T cells in relation to SARS-CoV-2 and coronaviruses. Profiled with immunoSEQ multiplex PCR; TCRdb holds only in-frame clones, not every one. Of 20,000 to 25,000 clones detected, over 60% appear once; the ten largest clones hold roughly 17%. The antigens for these receptors are not known. The sequenced material came from CD4+ T cells from PBMCs, cultured in vitro. The receptors were sampled from a human donor in good health. CDR3s leave out the opening cysteine and the closing phenylalanine or tryptophan. Fields, in order: D gene, CDR3 length, V gene, J gene, CDR3 protein. A D gene is named only where the DNA matches it firmly.

TRBD1	15	TRBV24-1	TRBJ1-2	ATSDGGQGQGANGYT
.	11	TRBV12-3/TRBV12-4	TRBJ1-1	ASSILRNTEAF
.	12	TRBV6-5	TRBJ2-1	ASSSTRAYNEQF
.	10	TRBV9	TRBJ2-1	ASSVAARPRI
.	15	TRBV19	TRBJ2-3	ASSMRAGPAPGDTQY
TRBD2	12	TRBV7-9	TRBJ2-3	ATAGGRGGDTQY
.	14	TRBV6-5	TRBJ1-5	ASSYSGGDVAQPQH
TRBD1	14	TRBV11-1	TRBJ2-5	ASTPTTGDNQETQY
.	12	TRBV9	TRBJ2-2	ASNPGSGTGELF
.	13	TRBV5-1	TRBJ2-7	ASSLNWGPSYEQY
.	11	TRBV6-6	TRBJ1-5	ASSYTGRQPQH
TRBD1	13	TRBV3-1/TRBV3-2	TRBJ1-6	ASSLAGQGNSPLH
.	14	TRBV19	TRBJ2-2	ASSATGTGTTGELF
.	11	TRBV19	TRBJ2-1	ASSMRGSNEQF
.	11	TRBV27	TRBJ2-3	ASSARVSRPEY
.	15	TRBV5-1	TRBJ2-2	ASSSTVAGANTGELF
TRBD2	12	TRBV6-4	TRBJ2-1	ASSDGTSGNEQF
TRBD1	13	TRBV6-5	TRBJ1-6	ASSSRTGETSPLH
.	14	TRBV9	TRBJ2-3	ASSPHGGSSTDTQY
.	13	TRBV11-2	TRBJ1-2	ASSSVQGIGYGYT
.	12	TRBV19	TRBJ2-4	ASSMIQPRGIQY
.	10	TRBV13	TRBJ1-5	ASSFWGQPQH
TRBD2	14	TRBV5-1	TRBJ2-1	ASSSMGLAGSNEQF
.	16	TRBV28	TRBJ2-3	ASSPSVWAGVSTDTQY
TRBD1	13	TRBV5-4	TRBJ2-7	ASSKTGSRSYEQY
.	12	TRBV19	TRBJ2-5	ASSIGGSQETQY
.	13	TRBV6-1	TRBJ2-2	ASSDPGGGTGELF
.	13	TRBV19	TRBJ2-2	ASSVSLGNTGELF
.	13	TRBV25-1	TRBJ2-3	ASSERLGGGDTQY
.	15	TRBV24-1	TRBJ1-5	ATSGTTASDSNQPQH
TRBD2	16	TRBV11-2	TRBJ2-5	ASSLEGLAGGPGETQY
.	9	TRBV6-5	TRBJ1-1	ASSLGTEAF
.	12	TRBV7-9	TRBJ1-2	ASSATSWDYGYT
TRBD1	11	TRBV30	TRBJ1-2	AWRAGGVDGYT
.	9	TRBV6-5	TRBJ1-1	ASSPSTEAF
.	10	TRBV6-1	TRBJ2-5	ASSETEETQY
TRBD1	13	TRBV9	TRBJ1-6	ASSVGQGGNSPLH
.	12	TRBV5-1	TRBJ1-3	ASSLGMAGNTIY
TRBD2	15	TRBV5-1	TRBJ2-1	ASSHSPTSEPFVEQF
.	13	TRBV18	TRBJ1-6	ASSPLGQDNSPLH
TRBD1	12	TRBV18	TRBJ1-5	ASSPGQVGQPQH
.	13	TRBV5-6	TRBJ2-2	ASSLVSRDTGELF
.	14	TRBV4-1	TRBJ1-1	ASSQRNLSRDTEAF
TRBD2	12	TRBV19	TRBJ2-7	ASSIYGRDYEQY
.	11	TRBV4-1	TRBJ1-2	ASSQGQGGGYT
.	14	TRBV11-3	TRBJ1-1	ASSFIFGSRNTEAF
.	17	TRBV19	TRBJ2-7	ASSIEFGSGQGISYEQY
.	13	TRBV29-1	TRBJ1-1	SVKRTRAMNTEAF
.	9	TRBV20-1	TRBJ1-2	SARAGGGYT
.	11	TRBV19	TRBJ1-2	ASRPLGRYGYT
TRBD1	11	TRBV5-5	TRBJ1-5	ASRGTGNQPQH
.	15	TRBV5-4	TRBJ1-4	ASSLSAGGGREEKLF